One sample yielded the 25 T cell receptor beta chains listed below, sequenced in a study of blood T cell repertoires in COVID-19. Generated by immunoSEQ multiplex PCR, the TCRdb table keeps only in-frame clones and is missing some. This sample carries approximately 330,000 clones, around 90% of them seen once, and the ten largest clones take approximately 0.98%. The sample was peripheral blood. The receptors were gathered from a woman aged 35 to 49 with COVID-19, enrolled during active disease.

In DNA form, the CDR3 reads TGTGCCTGGACTTCCGGGAACTATGGCTACACCTTC. This translates into CAWTSGNYGYTF. The chain carries TRBV30 and TRBJ1-2; D unresolved. The V gene lost 4 bases and the J gene lost 2 bases, with 8 bases spanning the gap. CDR1 is GTSNPN and CDR2 is SVGIG in the germline V gene (reference sequence). There are 12 residues in the CDR3.

V and J are TRBV27 and TRBJ2-2, with D maybe TRBD1 (6 bases). V was trimmed by 7 bases and J by 7 bases, leaving 13 bases between them. The CDR3 length is 13 residues. The germline gives CDR1 MNHEY, CDR2 SMNVEV (reference sequence). The CDR3 DNA reads TGTGCCAGCACCGAAGCAGGGGACGGGGAGCTGTTTTTT. It translates to CASTEAGDGELFF.

V is TRBV15 and J is TRBJ2-3, with 9 bases identical to TRBD2. The CDR3 is made up of 18 amino acids. The V gene end was trimmed by 1 base and the J gene end by 1 base; junction bases not matched to a gene: 9. CDR1 is LNHNV, CDR2 YYDKDF, per germline (reference sequence). This chain's CDR3 is CATSRVPSGVHRTDTQYF. The CDR3 DNA sequence: TGTGCCACCAGCAGAGTGCCTAGCGGGGTACACCGCACAGATACGCAGTATTTT.

V is TRBV30 and J is TRBJ1-1; weak D call: TRBD1 (5 bases). Germline V CDR1 and CDR2: GTSNPN, SVGIG (reference sequence). The CDR3 is made up of 12 amino acids. V was trimmed by 2 bases and J by 8 bases, leaving 12 bases between them. CDR3: CAWSYKGPEAFF. CDR3 nucleotides: TGTGCCTGGAGTTATAAGGGGCCAGAAGCTTTCTTT.

The chain couples TRBV7-2 to TRBJ1-3; maybe TRBD1 (5 bases). There are 17 residues in the CDR3. Germline V CDR1 and CDR2: SGHTA, FQGNSA. V was trimmed by 1 base and J by 2 bases, leaving 15 bases between them. CDR3 protein: CASSLVGPAGPGNTIYF. The CDR3, as DNA: TGTGCCAGCAGCTTAGTAGGTCCGGCAGGGCCTGGAAACACCATATATTTT.

This clone occurred once. The CDR3 bases are TGTGCCAGCAGCTTAAATGGACAGGGTTACTACGAGCAGTACTTC. Its protein is CASSLNGQGYYEQYF. V gene TRBV7-2 combines with J gene TRBJ2-7; 8 positions match TRBD1. This CDR3 is built from 15 residues. Trimming took 2 bases from V and 3 from J; bases not matched to a gene: 6. Germline CDR1 reads SGHTA; CDR2 reads FQGNSA.

The chain couples TRBV28 to TRBJ1-1, with 7 positions matching TRBD1. CDR1 and CDR2 (germline): MDHEN, SYDVKM. This CDR3 spans 15 amino acids. With 4 bases clipped from V and 2 bases from J, the junction kept 7 bases outside the gene matches. CDR3 residues: CASSSPGQSNTEAFF. The CDR3 region has the DNA TGTGCCAGCAGTTCCCCGGGACAGAGTAACACTGAAGCTTTCTTT.

The rearrangement links TRBV11-2 to TRBJ2-6; no firm D call. CDR1 and CDR2 from the germline V gene are SGHAT and FQNNGV. The CDR3 sequence is 13 residues long. V was shortened by 11 bases and J by 0 bases, with 8 bases between the two germline ends. As DNA, the CDR3 is TGTGCCTGCGGATCCTCTGGGGCCAACGTCCTGACTTTC. Its translation is CACGSSGANVLTF.

The V and J genes are TRBV6-1 and TRBJ1-3; 7 bases fit TRBD1. The ends lost 4 bases at V and 0 bases at J; junction bases unmatched: 15. The germline CDR1 and CDR2 sequences are MNHNS and SASEGT. The CDR3 runs to 19 residues. This CDR3 reads CASSALGGQYAGSGNTIYF. The CDR3 DNA sequence: TGTGCCAGCAGTGCACTTGGGGGACAGTATGCAGGCTCTGGAAACACCATATATTTT.

This chain uses TRBV10-3 with TRBJ2-5, with 11 nucleotides matching TRBD2. V lost 3 bases, J lost 8 bases, and 8 bases stayed unmatched. The CDR3 totals 15 residues. Germline CDR1 ENHRY, CDR2 SYGVKD. In DNA form, the CDR3 reads TGTGCCATCAGTGACCTAGCGGGGGGCGCATACACCCAGTACTTC. It encodes CAISDLAGGAYTQYF.

This clone has a single count. The chain combines TRBV21-1 with TRBJ1-1; the table's D call, TRBD1, has no DNA check behind it. TRBV21-1 is described as a pseudogene. The CDR3 has 17 residues. CDR3 coding DNA: TGTGCCAGCAGCTATGGTAGTGGGGGGACAGGGAACACTGAAGCTTTCTTT. Its protein product is CASSYGSGGTGNTEAFF.

The chain employs TRBV19 and TRBJ1-2; D remains ambiguous. The CDR3 totals 15 residues. V was clipped by 4 bases and J by 8 bases, with 20 bases between them. Germline CDR1 reads LNHDA; CDR2 reads SQIVND (reference sequence). CDR3 loop: CASSSLAREGRGYTF. CDR3 in DNA: TGTGCCAGTAGTAGCTTGGCCCGGGAAGGTAGGGGCTACACCTTC.

The sample holds one count of this clone. The chain employs TRBV7-2 and TRBJ1-2; D is ambiguous. Germline values: CDR1 SGHTA, CDR2 FQGNSA. The CDR3 has 15 residues. V lost 5 bases to trimming and J lost 3 bases, with 16 bases between them. CDR3 amino acids: CASSREQAAYYGYTF. In nucleotides, the CDR3 is TGTGCCAGCAGCAGGGAGCAGGCCGCCTACTATGGCTACACCTTC.

The chain is built from TRBV30 and TRBJ2-5, with 8 bases aligning to TRBD2. CDR1 and CDR2 from the germline V gene are GTSNPN and SVGIG (reference sequence). V shed 0 bases and J 5 bases; nucleotides not matched to a gene: 8. The CDR3 totals 15 residues. CDR3 coding DNA: TGTGCCTGGAGTGTACTGGCGGGGGGCCTGGAGACCCAGTACTTC. Amino acid sequence: CAWSVLAGGLETQYF.

This chain connects TRBV20-1 to TRBJ1-2, with unresolved D. V was clipped by 3 bases and J by 2 bases, with 13 bases between them. CDR1 is DFQATT and CDR2 is SNEGSKA in the germline V gene (reference sequence). The length of the CDR3 is 14 residues. CDR3 sequence: CSASPVILNYGYTF. For the CDR3, the DNA is TGCAGTGCTAGTCCCGTCATACTAAACTATGGCTACACCTTC.

The V and J genes are TRBV6-6 and TRBJ1-2; D is unresolved. The CDR3 runs 13 residues. CDR1 and CDR2 from the germline V gene are MNHNY and SVGAGI (reference sequence). V shed 7 bases and J shed 4 bases, with 13 bases lying between them. The DNA of the CDR3 is TGTGCCAGCAAGCGGCGCGGTAGCTATGGCTACACCTTC. Translated: CASKRRGSYGYTF.

The V call is TRBV7-8, the J call TRBJ1-2; 7 nucleotides line up with TRBD1. Germline trimming cut 5 bases from V and 2 bases from J; bases unmatched to any gene: 5. Germline V gene sequence: CDR1 SGHVS, CDR2 FQNEAQ. This CDR3 has 14 amino acids. CDR3 nucleotides: TGTGCCAGCAGCCCTCGGACAGGAAACTATGGCTACACCTTC. It translates to CASSPRTGNYGYTF. The full variable domain, completed using reference TRBV7-8 and TRBJ1-2, is GAGVSQSPRYKVAKRGQDVALRCDPISGHVSLFWYQQALGQGPEFLTYFQNEAQLDKSGLPSDRFFAERPEGSVSTLKIQRTQQEDSAVYLCASSPRTGNYGYTFGSGTRLTVV.

The chain uses TRBV2 and TRBJ2-5, with no clear D. This CDR3 spans 13 amino acids. Per the germline V gene, CDR1 is SNHLY and CDR2 is FYNNEI. Trimming took off 4 bases at V and 1 base at J, with 7 bases between the two ends. In nucleotides, the CDR3 is TGTGCCAGCAGTGGGGCCCGCCAAGAGACCCAGTACTTC. Translated: CASSGARQETQYF.

Written as DNA, the CDR3 is TGTGCCAGCAGCTCGGGACAGTACTCCTACGAGCAGTACTTC. This translates into CASSSGQYSYEQYF. The V and J genes are TRBV7-2 and TRBJ2-7, with 7 nucleotides matching TRBD1. Trimming at V came to 4 bases and at J to 0 bases, leaving 3 bases not matched to a gene. CDR3 length: 14 residues. The germline gives CDR1 SGHTA, CDR2 FQGNSA.

As DNA, the CDR3 is TGTGCCAGCAGTCACGTCAGGGGGCGACTCTTGAACACTGAAGCTTTCTTT. It specifies CASSHVRGRLLNTEAFF. The chain joins TRBV28 to TRBJ1-1; 8 bases are a match to TRBD1. This CDR3 has 17 residues. CDR1 and CDR2 (germline): MDHEN, SYDVKM. Unmatched junction bases numbered 11, after V lost 5 bases and J lost 0 bases.

The J gene is TRBJ1-6, the V gene TRBV4-2, with a weak D call TRBD1 (5 bases). V was pared by 0 bases and J by 1 base, with 7 bases between. Germline V lookup: CDR1 LGHNA, CDR2 YNFKEQ. CDR3 length: 16 residues. The CDR3 DNA is TGTGCCAGCAGCCAAGAATCAGGGTCCTATAATTCACCCCTCCACTTT. The encoded protein is CASSQESGSYNSPLHF.

This clone has just one count. For the CDR3, the DNA is TGTGCCAGCACGGGACAGAGGGCAACTAATGAAAAACTGTTTTTT. It codes for CASTGQRATNEKLFF. The chain couples TRBV19 to TRBJ1-4, with 7 bases matching TRBD1. Germline assignment: CDR1 LNHDA and CDR2 SQIVND (reference sequence). J lost 0 bases, V lost 9 bases, and 7 bases had no gene match. The CDR3 consists of 15 residues. The full variable domain, its missing parts supplied by reference TRBV19 and TRBJ1-4, is DGGITQSPKYLFRKEGQNVTLSCEQNLNHDAMYWYRQDPGQGLRLIYYSQIVNDFQKGDIAEGYSVSREKKESFPLTVTSAQKNPTAFYLCASTGQRATNEKLFFGSGTQLSVL.

The V call is TRBV30, the J call TRBJ2-7; 9 positions match TRBD2. There are 15 residues in the CDR3. Germline loops: CDR1 GTSNPN, CDR2 SVGIG (reference sequence). After removal of 4 bases from V and 3 bases from J, the junction contained 10 bases not matched to a gene. The CDR3 loop is CAWKAAGGILYEQYF. The CDR3 DNA follows: TGTGCCTGGAAAGCCGCGGGAGGGATTCTCTACGAGCAGTACTTC. The full variable domain, with the rest looked up from reference TRBV30 and TRBJ2-7, is SQTIHQWPATLVQPVGSPLSLECTVEGTSNPNLYWYRQAAGRGLQLLFYSVGIGQISSEVPQNLSASRPQDRQFILSSKKLLLSDSGFYLCAWKAAGGILYEQYFGPGTRLTVT.

This chain connects TRBV6-5 to TRBJ2-6, with no clear D. V was clipped by 0 bases and J by 0 bases, with 6 bases between them. The CDR3 covers 16 residues. Germline loops: CDR1 MNHEY, CDR2 SVGAGI. DNA of the CDR3: TGTGCCAGCAGTTACTCTAGTGCCTCTGGGGCCAACGTCCTGACTTTC. Its protein is CASSYSSASGANVLTF.

This clone turned up a few times. The gene calls are TRBV2 and TRBJ1-6; tentative D call: TRBD1 (6 bases). There are 13 residues in the CDR3. V dropped 7 bases and J dropped 7 bases, with 11 bases sitting between them. Germline V gene data show CDR1 as SNHLY and CDR2 as FYNNEI. CDR3 region: CASMGQGNSPLHF. CDR3 DNA sequence: TGTGCCAGCATGGGGCAGGGGAATTCACCCCTCCACTTT.